This TCR beta chain was observed in a study of T cell responses to AZD1222 COVID-19 vaccine. Whole-study context: Analysis merged second doses at about 4 or about 12 weeks. General observations from the study: Spike-specific TCRs gained breadth and depth after people received two AZD1222 doses. Baseline seropositives among AZD1222 recipients totaled only six or seven. In a largely white British group with more females than males, clonal diversity was possibly underestimated.

A note on this clone: Its target is unknown.

The CDR3 spans 11 residues. CDR1 is SNHLY and CDR2 is FYNNEI in the germline V gene. Trimming cost V 7 bases and J 12 bases, with 13 bases left between them. Sequencing was performed with immunoSEQ multiplex PCR; in TCRdb, only in-frame clones are kept and a portion is missing. The sample gives 130,000 to 150,000 clones, 85% to 95% of which show up once; 1.5% to 2% is in the top ten. J is TRBJ2-1 and V is TRBV2, with a tentative D call TRBD2 (5 bases). This sequence originates from an adult in good health. This material consisted of peripheral blood, taken on day 0 of AZD1222 vaccination. In DNA form, the CDR3 reads TGTGCCAGCAATACCGGGGTCGGGCAGTTCTTC. Its protein product is CASNTGVGQFF. The full variable domain, in which reference TRBV2 and TRBJ2-1 provide the parts outside the CDR3, is EPEVTQTPSHQVTQMGQEVILRCVPISNHLYFYWYRQILGQKVEFLVSFYNNEISEKSEIFDDQFSVERPDGSNFTLKIRSTKLEDSAMYFCASNTGVGQFFGPGTRLTVL.